This TCR beta chain was recorded in a study of T cells in Graves' hyperthyroidism and ophthalmopathy. Study-wide points: A 13 V-J model separated ophthalmopathy from stable hyperthyroidism. Progression to ophthalmopathy was predicted a median of 6.5 months early.

In its sample, this clonotype was seen many times. Antigen specificity is unknown. J was trimmed by 3 bases and V by 0 bases; bases with no gene match: 7. The germline V gene has CDR1 KGHSH and CDR2 LQKENI. This CDR3 region has 16 residues. Diagnoses used clinical symptoms, serum thyroxine and TRAb, thyroid ultrasound and orbital computed tomography. RNA transcripts gave rise to amplified TCR beta CDR3 regions. Researchers ran a first-round RT-PCR on the TCR CDR3 using the HTBI primer set. Using its own MiXCR run on the multiplex PCR reads, TCRdb lists one record per CDR3 protein. The repertoire includes 350,000 to 400,000 distinct CDR3 sequences, 11% to 15% of them detected once, and approximately 9.9% sits in the top ten.

The sequenced sample was blood. The chain employs TRBV18 and TRBJ2-7; TRBD2 matches at 8 bases. The sequence derives from a woman aged 55-69 years with Graves' hyperthyroidism. CDR3 sequence (DNA): TGTGCCAGCTCACCACCGAGTTGGAGCGGGAGCTACGAGCAGTACTTC. Protein: CASSPPSWSGSYEQYF.